This T cell receptor beta chain was sequenced in a study of blood T cell repertoires in COVID-19. Overall study: T cells, B-cell-depleted T cells, or PBMCs supplied cDNA or gDNA.

Per the study methods: It was from reference gene primer amplification that nucleated cell counts were estimated. Produced via immunoSEQ multiplex PCR; TCRdb's table is partial and in-frame only. V and J calls plus clone size are reproduced from that table; the DNA served to infer D and trimming. This sample carries 70,000 to 80,000 clones, about 80% of them seen once, and the ten largest clones take more than 10%. V was clipped by 2 bases and J by 5 bases, with 9 bases between them. This CDR3 is 13 amino acids long. J is TRBJ1-1 and V is TRBV12-3 or TRBV12-4, with TRBD1 as a possible D gene (6 bases). This receptor was obtained from a human donor in a cohort sampled during active COVID-19. Sequencing was done on a sample of peripheral blood. This CDR3 is CASSLKQGTEAFF. DNA for the CDR3: TGTGCCAGCAGTTTAAAACAGGGTACTGAAGCTTTCTTT.